The entry below describes one T cell receptor (beta chain). Its antigen remains unknown. These data are taken from a study of CD8+ T cells in alopecia areata. Study overall: At a dose of 5 to 10 mg twice daily, oral tofacitinib was given to treated patients. Patients took tofacitinib for 6 to 18 months, followed by 6 drug-free months.

General study findings and limits: The study found higher clonality in lesional than normal scalp, especially in alopecia totalis/universalis.

Following extraction, RNA underwent reverse transcription to cDNA, which served as the sequencing template. Clones were read by immunoSEQ multiplex PCR, and TCRdb kept only the in-frame ones, dropping some. This table holds 12,000 or so clones, roughly 56% found once. Alopecia areata patients provided lesional scalp punch biopsies and peripheral blood. Trimming took off 4 bases at V and 8 bases at J, with 18 bases between the two ends. This CDR3 is 15 amino acids long. The germline gives CDR1 SGHDN, CDR2 FVKESK. The sequenced material came from skin. The genes are TRBV14 and TRBJ2-1, with D maybe TRBD2 (6 bases). The TCR sequence derives from a human donor with alopecia areata. The CDR3 loop reads CASSPLGGMGDEQFF. CDR3 coding DNA: TGTGCCAGCAGCCCGCTAGGCGGGATGGGCGATGAGCAGTTCTTC.